These 18 T cell receptor beta chains were sequenced from one sample in a study of Graves' ophthalmopathy and Graves' hyperthyroidism. Transcripts of RNA were the source for amplifying TCR beta CDR3 regions. A first-round RT-PCR used HTBI primers, followed by a second-round multiplex PCR. TCRdb re-called the multiplex PCR reads through MiXCR, storing one row per CDR3 protein. Of hundreds of thousands of distinct CDR3 sequences in the sample, 20% to 25% were seen once. Sequenced sample: peripheral blood. The receptors were sampled from a woman under 30 with stable Graves' hyperthyroidism. Some clones in this sample may be carry-over from other donors' samples.

J is TRBJ2-5 and V is TRBV12-5; D is unclear. This CDR3 spans 14 amino acids. Germline CDR1 LGHNT, CDR2 FRNRAP. V was cut by 0 bases and J by 4 bases, with 9 bases left in between. This CDR3 reads CASGLVMGGETQYF. The CDR3 DNA follows: TGTGCTAGTGGTTTGGTAATGGGCGGAGAGACCCAGTACTTC.

This chain joins TRBV24-1 and TRBJ1-5, with D perhaps matching TRBD1 (5 bases). Per the germline V gene, CDR1 is KGHDR and CDR2 is SFDVKD. The CDR3 extends over 13 amino acids. The V end was cut by 7 bases, the J end by 4 bases, with 10 bases between. The CDR3 region has the DNA TGTGCCACCAGAGGCTGGGGGAATCAGCCCCAGCATTTT. Translation: CATRGWGNQPQHF.

This chain uses TRBV6-5 with TRBJ1-1; perhaps TRBD1 as D (6 bases). This CDR3 is 15 amino acids long. Per germline, CDR1 MNHEY and CDR2 SVGAGI. V gave up 2 bases and J gave up 2 bases, with 12 bases separating them. The CDR3 bases are TGTGCCAGCAGTTACGGGGTCAGGGGTAACACTGAAGCTTTCTTT. Protein sequence: CASSYGVRGNTEAFF.

This clonotype was seen many times. The chain is built from TRBV6-1 and TRBJ2-5; the match to TRBD2 covers 7 bases. The V segment lost 3 bases and the J segment 4 bases; nucleotides outside the gene matches: 5. There are 14 residues in the CDR3. Looked up from germline, CDR1 is MNHNS and CDR2 is SASEGT. CDR3 nucleotide sequence: TGTGCCAGCAGTGAGGGGAGGGTAAGAGAGACCCAGTACTTC. Residues: CASSEGRVRETQYF.

This clonotype showed up many times. The gene calls are TRBV28 and TRBJ1-5; D might be TRBD1 (6 bases). Germline CDR1 MDHEN, CDR2 SYDVKM. Trimming pared 2 bases from V and 3 bases from J, leaving 11 bases between. The CDR3 consists of 15 residues. The CDR3 DNA sequence: TGTGCCAGCAGTTTAGCCCGGACAGTCAATCAGCCCCAGCATTTT. Its protein is CASSLARTVNQPQHF.

The chain couples TRBV7-9 to TRBJ2-4; D possibly matches TRBD1 or TRBD2 (5 bases each). V was shortened by 0 bases and J by 0 bases, with 9 bases between the two germline ends. This CDR3 comprises 16 residues. Looked up from germline, CDR1 is SEHNR and CDR2 is FQNEAQ (reference sequence). CDR3 in amino acids: CASSLADGGAKNIQYF. In nucleotides, the CDR3 is TGTGCCAGCAGCTTAGCTGATGGGGGAGCCAAAAACATTCAGTACTTC.

The rearrangement uses TRBV5-6 and TRBJ2-7, with TRBD1 as a possible D gene (7 bases). The V gene's germline CDR1 is SGHDT and CDR2 YYEEEE. There are 17 residues in the CDR3. V shed 4 bases and J shed 3 bases, with 23 bases lying between them. CDR3 residues: CASSRRGPPGGNYEQYV. DNA for the CDR3: TGTGCCAGCAGCCGGCGCGGACCGCCAGGGGGGAACTACGAGCAGTACGTC.

This clonotype was seen ten or more times. This chain joins TRBV12-3 or TRBV12-4 and TRBJ2-5, with a tentative D call TRBD2 (5 bases). This CDR3 is built from 15 residues. Trimming left V 3 bases short and J 5 bases short, with 16 bases between. The CDR3 reads CASSFVLGDGETQYF. The DNA of the CDR3 is TGTGCCAGCAGTTTTGTACTAGGAGACGGGGAGACCCAGTACTTC.

Comments on this clonotype: A much larger clone differs by one base, so this may be a read error. The chain employs TRBV5-6 and TRBJ1-1; 9 bases fit TRBD1. The junction had 11 bases not matched to a gene; V was cut back by 5 bases and J by 9 bases. The CDR3 covers 14 residues. CDR1 is SGHDT, CDR2 YYEEEE, per germline. CDR3 in DNA: TGTGCCAGCAGTCACCGGGACAGGGTCCCAAAAGCTTTCTTT. Encoded protein: CASSHRDRVPKAFF.

The CDR3 loop reads CASSTRTQGSEAFF. In DNA, the CDR3 is TGTGCCAGCAGTACCCGCACTCAGGGATCTGAAGCTTTCTTT. The chain recombines TRBV6-1 with TRBJ1-1; a possible D gene is TRBD1 (5 bases). Germline V gene lookup returns CDR1 MNHNS and CDR2 SASEGT. The CDR3 extends over 14 amino acids. V was shortened by 5 bases and J by 6 bases, with 16 bases between the two germline ends.

This clonotype was seen repeatedly, ten times or more. This rearrangement joins TRBV28 to TRBJ1-2; D is ambiguous. Per the germline V gene, CDR1 is MDHEN and CDR2 is SYDVKM. This CDR3 is 13 amino acids long. The V end was cut by 3 bases, the J end by 6 bases, with 11 bases between. As DNA, the CDR3 is TGTGCCAGCAGTTTGCAGGATTGGGATGGCTACACCTTC. This translates into CASSLQDWDGYTF.

This clonotype has a count of ten or more. This sequence joins TRBV16 and TRBJ1-1, with unresolved D. CDR1 KGHSY and CDR2 FQNENV come from the germline V gene. The CDR3 consists of 14 residues. Trimming took off 1 base at V and 1 base at J, with 7 bases between the two ends. The CDR3 loop reads CASSQLRSNTEAFF. Written as DNA, the CDR3 is TGTGCCAGCAGCCAATTGAGGTCGAACACTGAAGCTTTCTTT.

The chain is built from TRBV6-5 and TRBJ1-6; D is undetermined. V lost 4 bases, J lost 10 bases, and 14 bases lay in between. This CDR3 has 14 residues. CDR1 MNHEY and CDR2 SVGAGI come from the germline V gene. CDR3 DNA: TGTGCCAGCAGTTTTGAACCTACCGTGTCACCCCTCCACTTT. Translating gives CASSFEPTVSPLHF.

As to this clonotype: Compared with germline, one end of the junction differs, possibly owing to a read error. The V and J genes are TRBV24-1 and TRBJ1-2; no definite D call. This CDR3 has 14 amino acids. Germline CDR1 and CDR2: KGHDR and SFDVKD. This CDR3 reads CATSDLWGNDGYTF. The CDR3 DNA reads TGTGCCACCAGTGATTTATGGGGTAACGATGGCTACACCTTC.

In this sample, this clonotype turned up a few times. The chain uses TRBV4-1 and TRBJ1-1; D remains ambiguous. V was clipped by 4 bases and J by 1 base, with 13 bases between them. Germline V CDR1 and CDR2: MGHRA, YSYEKL. CDR3 length: 15 amino acids. CDR3 residues: CASSPQTRQNTEAFF. CDR3 in DNA: TGCGCCAGCAGCCCACAGACTCGGCAGAACACTGAAGCTTTCTTT.

This clonotype was detected only a few times. The rearrangement uses TRBV30 and TRBJ1-2, with D hard to call. Trimming removed 3 bases at V and 7 bases at J, with 6 bases between. The CDR3 has 10 amino acids. In germline, CDR1 is GTSNPN, CDR2 SVGIG (reference sequence). The CDR3 DNA reads as TGTGCCTGGAGAGGCATTGGCTACACCTTC. Its protein product is CAWRGIGYTF.

This clonotype was seen repeatedly, ten times or more. The V and J genes are TRBV6-2 or TRBV6-3 and TRBJ2-7, with a tentative D call TRBD2 (5 bases). The V end lost 6 bases, the J end lost 5 bases, and 23 bases lay between the germline ends. The germline gives CDR1 MNHEY, CDR2 SVGEGT. This CDR3 region has 16 residues. The CDR3 DNA reads TGTGCCAGCAGCCCCAGCGGCGGAAACCTCGCCCACGAGCAGTACTTC. Encoded protein: CASSPSGGNLAHEQYF.

This clonotype was detected ten times or more. This chain joins TRBV6-1 and TRBJ2-5, with 12 bases lining up with TRBD2. Germline V gene data show CDR1 as MNHNS and CDR2 as SASEGT. The CDR3 runs 15 residues. V was clipped by 6 bases and J by 5 bases; unmatched bases: 7. The CDR3 spells CASSKGLAGWETQYF. CDR3 sequence (DNA): TGTGCCAGCAGCAAAGGACTAGCGGGGTGGGAGACCCAGTACTTC.